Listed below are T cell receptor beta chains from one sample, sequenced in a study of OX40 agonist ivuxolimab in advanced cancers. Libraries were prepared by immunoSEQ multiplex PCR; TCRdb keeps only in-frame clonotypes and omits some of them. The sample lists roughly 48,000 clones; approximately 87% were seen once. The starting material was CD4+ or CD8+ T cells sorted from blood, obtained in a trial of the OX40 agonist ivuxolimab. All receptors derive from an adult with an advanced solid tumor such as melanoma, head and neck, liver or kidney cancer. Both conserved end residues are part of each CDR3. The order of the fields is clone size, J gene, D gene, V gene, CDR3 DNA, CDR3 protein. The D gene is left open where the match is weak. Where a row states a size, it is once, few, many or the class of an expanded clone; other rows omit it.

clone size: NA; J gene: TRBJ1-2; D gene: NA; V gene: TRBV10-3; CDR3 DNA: TGTGCCACGCAAGACTGGGCGGGTCATGGCTACACCTTC; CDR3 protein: CATQDWAGHGYTF
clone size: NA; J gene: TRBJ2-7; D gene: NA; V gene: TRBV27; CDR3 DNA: TGTGCCAGCAGTGGTGTACTCGACTACGAGCAGTACTTC; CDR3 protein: CASSGVLDYEQYF
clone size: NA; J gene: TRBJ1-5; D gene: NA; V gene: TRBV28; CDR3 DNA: TGTGCCAGCAGTTTTTCACAGGACTCGAGCAATCAGCCCCAGCATTTT; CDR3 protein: CASSFSQDSSNQPQHF
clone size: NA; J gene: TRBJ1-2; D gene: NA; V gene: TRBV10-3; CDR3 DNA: TGTGCCATCAGTGCCATACCGGAGGGGTCCCTAAGGGGCTACACCTTC; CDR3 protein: CAISAIPEGSLRGYTF
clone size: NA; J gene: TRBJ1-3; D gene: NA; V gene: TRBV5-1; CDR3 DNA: TGCGCCAGCAGCTTGGGACAGACTGGAAACACCATATATTTT; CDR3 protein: CASSLGQTGNTIYF
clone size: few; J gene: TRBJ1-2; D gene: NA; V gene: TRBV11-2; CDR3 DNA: TGTGCCAGCAGCTCCTTATTGACTCCTAACTATGGCTACACCTTC; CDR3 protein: CASSSLLTPNYGYTF
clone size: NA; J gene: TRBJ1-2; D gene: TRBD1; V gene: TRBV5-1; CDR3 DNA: TGCGCCAGCAGCCCACAGGGGGCGGATGGCTACACCTTC; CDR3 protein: CASSPQGADGYTF
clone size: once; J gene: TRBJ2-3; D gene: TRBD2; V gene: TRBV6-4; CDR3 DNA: TGTGCCAGCAGTGACGAGCCGCGGGGGTTTACAGATACGCAGTATTTT; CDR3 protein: CASSDEPRGFTDTQYF
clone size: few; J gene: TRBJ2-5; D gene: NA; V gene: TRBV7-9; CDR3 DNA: TGTGCCAGCAGAGGGCTTCCGGGGGAGACCCAGTACTTC; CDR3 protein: CASRGLPGETQYF
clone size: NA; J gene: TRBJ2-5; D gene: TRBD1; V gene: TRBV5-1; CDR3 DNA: TGCGCCAGCAGCTTCGGACAGGGTGGGACCCAGTACTTC; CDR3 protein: CASSFGQGGTQYF
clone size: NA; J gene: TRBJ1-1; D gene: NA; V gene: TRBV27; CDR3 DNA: TGTGCCAGCAGTCTGACAGGTATCATGAACACTGAAGCTTTCTTT; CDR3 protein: CASSLTGIMNTEAFF
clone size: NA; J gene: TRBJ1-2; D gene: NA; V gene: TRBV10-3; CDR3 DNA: TGTGCCATCGGCACACAGGAATCCTATGGCTACACCTTC; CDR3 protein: CAIGTQESYGYTF
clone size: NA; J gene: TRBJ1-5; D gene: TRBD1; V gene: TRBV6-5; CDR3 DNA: TGTGCCAGCAGTAACAGGGGGAAGGTTCAGCCCCAGCATTTT; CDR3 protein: CASSNRGKVQPQHF
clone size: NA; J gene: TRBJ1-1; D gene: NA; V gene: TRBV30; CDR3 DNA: TGTGCCTGGAGGCCCCTTCTGGGGCGAAGGGACACTGAAGCTTTCTTT; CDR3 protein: CAWRPLLGRRDTEAFF
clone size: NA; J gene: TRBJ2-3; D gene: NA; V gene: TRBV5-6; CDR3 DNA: TGTGCCAGCAGCTTGGCTAGCTCAGATACGCAGTATTTT; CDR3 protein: CASSLASSDTQYF
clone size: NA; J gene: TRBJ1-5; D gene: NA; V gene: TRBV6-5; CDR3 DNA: TGTGCCAGCAGTTATCTCGGGGGCAATCAGCCCCAGCATTTT; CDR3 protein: CASSYLGGNQPQHF
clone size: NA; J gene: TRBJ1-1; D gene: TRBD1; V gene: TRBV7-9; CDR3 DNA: TGTGCCAGCAGCGGGGGACAGGGAGGCACTGAAGCTTTCTTT; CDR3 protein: CASSGGQGGTEAFF
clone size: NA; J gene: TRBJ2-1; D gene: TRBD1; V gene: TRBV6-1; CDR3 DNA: TGTGCCAGCAACAGGGGGAATTACAATGAGCAGTTCTTC; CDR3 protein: CASNRGNYNEQFF
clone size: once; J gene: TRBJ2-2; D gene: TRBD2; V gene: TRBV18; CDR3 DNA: TGTGCCAGCTCACAGACACTAGCGAGGGCTAACACCGGGGAGCTGTTTTTT; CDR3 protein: CASSQTLARANTGELFF
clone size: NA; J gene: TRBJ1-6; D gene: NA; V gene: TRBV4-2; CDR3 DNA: TGTGCCAGCAGCCAAGAAGGAGCGTCCGGCAGGGTGGGCTCACCCCTCCACTTT; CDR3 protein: CASSQEGASGRVGSPLHF
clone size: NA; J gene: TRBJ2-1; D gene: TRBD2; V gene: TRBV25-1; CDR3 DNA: TGTGCCAGCAGTCTCTGGACTAGCGGGGGGGCAGAGCAGTTCTTC; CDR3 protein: CASSLWTSGGAEQFF
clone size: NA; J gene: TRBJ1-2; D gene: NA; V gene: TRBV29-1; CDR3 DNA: TGCAGCGTTGAAGATCTTCGCGGAGCTAACTATGGCTACACCTTC; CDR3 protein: CSVEDLRGANYGYTF
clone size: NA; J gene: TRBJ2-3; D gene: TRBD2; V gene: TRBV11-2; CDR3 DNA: TGTGCCAGCGGCCCAACTAGCGGGTCCTACACAGATACGCAGTATTTT; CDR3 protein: CASGPTSGSYTDTQYF
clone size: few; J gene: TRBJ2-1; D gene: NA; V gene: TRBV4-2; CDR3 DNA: TGTGCCAGCAGTCGACTCAGGGCCTCCTACAATGAGCAGTTCTTC; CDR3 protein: CASSRLRASYNEQFF
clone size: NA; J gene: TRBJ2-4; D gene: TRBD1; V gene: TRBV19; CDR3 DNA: TGTGCCAGTAGTATACAGGGGGCCGGCAAAAACATTCAGTACTTC; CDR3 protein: CASSIQGAGKNIQYF
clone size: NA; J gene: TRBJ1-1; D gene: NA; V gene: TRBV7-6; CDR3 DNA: TGTGCCAGCAGCTTCGGGCCTGAAGCTTTCTTT; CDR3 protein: CASSFGPEAFF
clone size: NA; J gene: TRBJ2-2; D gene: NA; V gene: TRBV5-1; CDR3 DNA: TGCGCCAGCAGCTGGGTGACCCCAGGGACCGGGGAGCTGTTTTTT; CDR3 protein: CASSWVTPGTGELFF
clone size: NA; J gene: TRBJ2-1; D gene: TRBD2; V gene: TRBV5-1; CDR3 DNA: TGCGCCAGCAGCTTCCCCAGACTAGCGGGGAACTACAATGAGCAGTTCTTC; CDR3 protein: CASSFPRLAGNYNEQFF
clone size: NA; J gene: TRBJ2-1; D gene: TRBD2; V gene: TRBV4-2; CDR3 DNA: TGTGCCAGCAGCCAAGCCGGCGACTATAGCGGGGGGGCCGCAGATGAGCAGTTCTTC; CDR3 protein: CASSQAGDYSGGAADEQFF
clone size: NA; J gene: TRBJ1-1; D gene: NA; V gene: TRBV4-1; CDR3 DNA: TGCGCCAGCAGCCCTGCGACCGTGAACACTGAAGCTTTCTTT; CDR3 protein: CASSPATVNTEAFF
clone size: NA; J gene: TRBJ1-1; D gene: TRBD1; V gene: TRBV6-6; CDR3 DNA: TGTGCCAGCAGTTACTCCCCAGGGGGAGACACTGAAGCTTTCTTT; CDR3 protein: CASSYSPGGDTEAFF
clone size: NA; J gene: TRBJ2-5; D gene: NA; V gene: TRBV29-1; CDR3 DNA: TGCAGCGTTTTTGGGGGTTCAGAGACCCAGTACTTC; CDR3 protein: CSVFGGSETQYF
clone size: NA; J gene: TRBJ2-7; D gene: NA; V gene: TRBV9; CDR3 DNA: TGTGCCAGCAGCGTCGGACCGATCTACGAGCAGTACTTC; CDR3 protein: CASSVGPIYEQYF
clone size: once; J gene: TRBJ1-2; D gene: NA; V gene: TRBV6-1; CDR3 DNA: TGTGCCAGCAGTGAAATGTCTACCCCGCTCTATGGCTACACCTTC; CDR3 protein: CASSEMSTPLYGYTF
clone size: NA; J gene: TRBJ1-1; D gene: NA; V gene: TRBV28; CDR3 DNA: TGTGCCAGCAGTAACCTACTGGGGACTGAAGCTTTCTTT; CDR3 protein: CASSNLLGTEAFF
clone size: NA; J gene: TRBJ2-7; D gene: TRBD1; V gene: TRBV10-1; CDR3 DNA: TGCGCCAGCAGCCGGGACAGCCTCTACGAGCAGTACTTC; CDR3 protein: CASSRDSLYEQYF
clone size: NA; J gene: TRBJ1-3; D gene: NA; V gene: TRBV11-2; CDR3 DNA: TGTGCCAGCAGCTCCGTACGCTCTGGAAACACCATATATTTT; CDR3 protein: CASSSVRSGNTIYF
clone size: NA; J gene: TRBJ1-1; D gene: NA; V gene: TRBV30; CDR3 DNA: TGTGCCTGGAGACTTATGGGGATGAACACTGAAGCTTTCTTT; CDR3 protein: CAWRLMGMNTEAFF
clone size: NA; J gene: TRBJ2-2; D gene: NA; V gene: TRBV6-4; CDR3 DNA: TGTGCCAGCAGAACCAGGGATTCGACCGGGGAGCTGTTTTTT; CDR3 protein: CASRTRDSTGELFF
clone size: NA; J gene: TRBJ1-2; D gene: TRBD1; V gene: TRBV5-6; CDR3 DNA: TGTGCCAGCAGCCCTCCCGGGACAGGGGGTCTCGGCTACACCTTC; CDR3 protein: CASSPPGTGGLGYTF
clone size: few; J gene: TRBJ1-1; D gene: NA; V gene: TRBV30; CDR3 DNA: TGTGCCTGGAGGGGGAATGGGTACGGGGTTTTCTTT; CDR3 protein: CAWRGNGYGVFF
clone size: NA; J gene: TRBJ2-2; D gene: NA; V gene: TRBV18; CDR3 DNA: TGTGCCAGCTCACCAGAGATGCCAGGGAACACCGGGGAGCTGTTTTTT; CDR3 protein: CASSPEMPGNTGELFF
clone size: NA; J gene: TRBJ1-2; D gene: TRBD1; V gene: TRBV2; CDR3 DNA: TGTGCCAGCAGTATCAGACAGGGCTATGGCTACACCTTC; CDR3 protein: CASSIRQGYGYTF
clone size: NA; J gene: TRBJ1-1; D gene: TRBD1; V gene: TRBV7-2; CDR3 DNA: TGTGCCAGCAGCTTAGTTGGGACAGCGAACACTGAAGCTTTCTTT; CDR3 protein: CASSLVGTANTEAFF
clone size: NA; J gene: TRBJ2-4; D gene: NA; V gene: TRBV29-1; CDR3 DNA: TGCAGCCCTCTCGTTGAAAACATTCAGTACTTC; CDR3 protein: CSPLVENIQYF
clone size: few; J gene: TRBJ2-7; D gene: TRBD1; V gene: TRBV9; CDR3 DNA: TGTGCCAGCAGCGCGACAGGGGACGGCTCCTACGAGCAGTACTTC; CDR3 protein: CASSATGDGSYEQYF
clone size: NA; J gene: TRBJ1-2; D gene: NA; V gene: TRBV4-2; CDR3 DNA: TGTGCCAGCAGCCCAGGACAGTCAGACTATGGCTACACCTTC; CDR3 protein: CASSPGQSDYGYTF
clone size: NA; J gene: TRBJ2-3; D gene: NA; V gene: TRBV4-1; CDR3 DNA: TGCGCCAGCAGCCAAGGGGTGGGGAGCACAGATACGCAGTATTTT; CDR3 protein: CASSQGVGSTDTQYF
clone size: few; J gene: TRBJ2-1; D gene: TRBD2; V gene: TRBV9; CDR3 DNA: TGTGCCAGCAGCAAAGGCGGGGGGTGGAGCTCCTACAATGAGCAGTTCTTC; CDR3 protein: CASSKGGGWSSYNEQFF
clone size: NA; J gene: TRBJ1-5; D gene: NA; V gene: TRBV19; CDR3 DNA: TGTGCCAGTAGCGAGACATTCGGGGGGTATAGCAATCAGCCCCAGCATTTT; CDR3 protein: CASSETFGGYSNQPQHF
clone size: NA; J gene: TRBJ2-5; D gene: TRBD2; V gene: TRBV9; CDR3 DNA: TGTGCCAGCAGCTTCGGCGGGGGGGCCAATCAAGAGACCCAGTACTTC; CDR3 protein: CASSFGGGANQETQYF
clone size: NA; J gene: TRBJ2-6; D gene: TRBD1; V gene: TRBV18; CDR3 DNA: TGTGCCAGCTCACCACTAGGGACAGGGGGCTCTGGGGCCAACGTCCTGACTTTC; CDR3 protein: CASSPLGTGGSGANVLTF